This record covers a single T cell receptor (beta chain). What it binds is not known. The CDR3 is 17 amino acids. V shed 4 bases, J shed 4 bases, and the junction held 6 bases outside the gene matches. The V gene's germline CDR1 is MDHEN and CDR2 SYDVKM. These data are taken from a study of cytomegalovirus exposure and HLA in healthy donors. Study conclusions and caveats: An assumption of roughly uniform sequencing depth across donors underlay the presence/absence analyses.

Researchers ran the PCR with 60 Vbeta and 13 Jbeta primers. The table came from immunoSEQ multiplex PCR; TCRdb's copy has only in-frame clones and leaves some out. The top ten clones hold about 6% of a sample with 200,000 or so clones, about four fifths of them seen once. The sequence was obtained from a woman in her 30s in good health and CMV-seropositive. What was sequenced was PBMCs. The rearrangement links TRBV28 to TRBJ2-1, with TRBD2 matching 14 bases. This chain's CDR3 is CASSSWTSGRSYNEQFF. CDR3 nucleotides: TGTGCCAGCAGTTCCTGGACTAGCGGGAGGTCATACAATGAGCAGTTCTTC.